The rows below give T cell receptor beta chains drawn from one sample of a study of shared clonotypes between healthy human individuals. The protocol was immunoSEQ multiplex PCR, while the TCRdb copy is restricted to in-frame clones and leaves out a portion. The data show roughly 2 million clones, about 95% seen once. What was sequenced was naive CD8+ T cells sorted from blood. All receptors come from a man aged 18 to 35 in good health. The conserved cysteine and the conserved F or W are not part of the CDR3 here. The order of the fields is D gene, J gene, V gene, CDR3 protein. A D gene is named only where the DNA matches it firmly.

D gene: NA
J gene: TRBJ2-1
V gene: TRBV4-1
CDR3 protein: ASSIPGPNNEQF

D gene: TRBD2
J gene: TRBJ2-1
V gene: TRBV6-5
CDR3 protein: ASSYGTGGSYNEQF

D gene: TRBD2
J gene: TRBJ2-1
V gene: TRBV14
CDR3 protein: ASSQAGLWSGGNEQF

D gene: NA
J gene: TRBJ1-1
V gene: TRBV4-2
CDR3 protein: ASSPLGRNTEAF

D gene: NA
J gene: TRBJ1-1
V gene: TRBV5-1
CDR3 protein: ASSLEGEMWANTEAF

D gene: NA
J gene: TRBJ2-7
V gene: TRBV7-9
CDR3 protein: ASSLSGRTYEQY

D gene: TRBD2
J gene: TRBJ2-2
V gene: TRBV30
CDR3 protein: AWAGLGTSGGLPNTGELF

D gene: NA
J gene: TRBJ1-6
V gene: TRBV27
CDR3 protein: ASRNRVLDNSPLH

D gene: NA
J gene: TRBJ2-1
V gene: TRBV19
CDR3 protein: ATSHVGSSYNEQF

D gene: NA
J gene: TRBJ2-2
V gene: TRBV30
CDR3 protein: AWSATGATGELF

D gene: NA
J gene: TRBJ2-7
V gene: TRBV7-3
CDR3 protein: ASSRNGAWDEQY

D gene: NA
J gene: TRBJ2-1
V gene: TRBV7-9
CDR3 protein: ASRSGSLPYNEQF

D gene: NA
J gene: TRBJ2-7
V gene: TRBV5-1
CDR3 protein: ASSLTGSTYEQY

D gene: NA
J gene: TRBJ2-1
V gene: TRBV29-1
CDR3 protein: SVVFGLNYNEQF